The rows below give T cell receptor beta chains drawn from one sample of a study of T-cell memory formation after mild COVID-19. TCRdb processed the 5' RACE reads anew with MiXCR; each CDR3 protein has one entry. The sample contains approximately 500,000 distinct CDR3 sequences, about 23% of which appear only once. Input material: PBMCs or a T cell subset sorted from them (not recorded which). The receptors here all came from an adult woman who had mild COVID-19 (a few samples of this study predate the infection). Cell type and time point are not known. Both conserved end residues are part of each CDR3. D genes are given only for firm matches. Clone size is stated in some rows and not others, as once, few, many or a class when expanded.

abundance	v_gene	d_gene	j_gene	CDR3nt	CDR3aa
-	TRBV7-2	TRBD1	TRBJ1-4	TGTGCCAGCAGCGCAGAAAAAGGACAGGGGTCGAATGAAAAACTGTTTTTT	CASSAEKGQGSNEKLFF
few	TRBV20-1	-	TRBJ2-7	TGCAGTGCTAGAGTTCAGGGATCGACCCCCGAGCAGTACTTC	CSARVQGSTPEQYF
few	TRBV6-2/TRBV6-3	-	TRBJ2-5	TGTGCCAGCAGAGCGGGCGGGCATGAGACCCAGTACTTC	CASRAGGHETQYF
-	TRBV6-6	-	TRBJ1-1	TGTGCCAGCAGTCCGTCGGCCGGCACTGAAGCTTTCTTT	CASSPSAGTEAFF
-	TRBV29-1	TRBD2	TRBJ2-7	TGCAGCGTGACTAGCGACATATCTTACGAGCAGTACTTC	CSVTSDISYEQYF
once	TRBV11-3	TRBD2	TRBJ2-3	TGTGCCAGCAGCTTAGGAGCGGGAGGGCCTACAGATACGCAGTATTTT	CASSLGAGGPTDTQYF
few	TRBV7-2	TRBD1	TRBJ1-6	TGTGCCAGCAGCTCACAGGGGGCGCTTCTGTCACCCCTCCACTTT	CASSSQGALLSPLHF
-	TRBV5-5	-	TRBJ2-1	TGTGCCAGCAGCTGGGGTGTGGCCCAGAGCTACAATGAGCAGTTCTTC	CASSWGVAQSYNEQFF
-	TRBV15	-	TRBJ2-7	TGTGCCACCAGCAGGGTCGGCAGAGGGAAAAGTTACGAGCAGTACTTC	CATSRVGRGKSYEQYF
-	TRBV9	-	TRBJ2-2	TGTGCCAGCAGCGTAGGACAGCTAAACACCGGGGAGCTGTTTTTT	CASSVGQLNTGELFF
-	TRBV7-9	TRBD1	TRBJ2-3	TGTGCCAGCAGCACCGTGACAGGGGTAGATACGCAGTATTTT	CASSTVTGVDTQYF
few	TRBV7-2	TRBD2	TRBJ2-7	TGTGCCAGCAGCTTCACTAGCGCGGGCGAGCAGTACTTC	CASSFTSAGEQYF
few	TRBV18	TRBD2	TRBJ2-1	TGTGCCAGCTCACCCGAACTAGCGGGGGGGTCTGGGGAGCAGTTCTTC	CASSPELAGGSGEQFF